This entry describes one T cell receptor beta chain. This sample was taken from a study of blood T cell repertoires in COVID-19. Study at large: Sites in the United States, Italy and Spain provided acute and convalescent COVID-19 samples.

This CDR3 is 15 amino acids long. The V end was cut by 6 bases, the J end by 6 bases, with 21 bases between. Germline V CDR1 and CDR2: MNHEY, SMNVEV (reference sequence). Clones were sequenced by immunoSEQ multiplex PCR, and TCRdb holds only the in-frame ones, with some missing. This sample has approximately 93,000 clones, with 88% found just once. This TCR derives from a man aged 55 to 70 with acute or convalescent COVID-19. V and J are TRBV27 and TRBJ2-7; a weak D match, TRBD1 (6 bases). Sequenced sample: peripheral blood. The CDR3 protein is CASSQSYRVGGEQYF. Written as DNA, the CDR3 is TGTGCCAGCAGCCAATCTTACAGGGTAGGAGGCGAGCAGTACTTC.